A single sample is the source of the 21 T cell receptor beta chains below, sequenced in a study of breast tumors, draining lymph nodes, adjacent tissues. TCRdb recomputed calls from the multiplex PCR reads with MiXCR, one row per CDR3 protein. The sample lists approximately 130,000 distinct CDR3 sequences; around 20% were seen once. Axillary draining lymph nodes of breast cancer patients supplied the node samples. Sequencing was carried out using axillary lymph node tissue. These receptors all stem from a female donor with breast cancer. Some clones in this sample may be carry-over from other donors' samples.

The chain recombines TRBV28 with TRBJ2-7; 9 bases map to TRBD1. In germline, CDR1 is MDHEN, CDR2 SYDVKM. This CDR3 spans 15 amino acids. V shed 6 bases and J 4 bases; nucleotides not matched to a gene: 10. The CDR3 nucleotides read TGTGCCAGCAGGAATTCGGGACAGGGAGTGTACGAGCAGTACTTC. This translates into CASRNSGQGVYEQYF.

In regard to this clonotype: A clone one base away is much larger, so this may be a read error. The missing conserved phenylalanine or tryptophan at the end of this CDR3 makes a read error likely. V and J are TRBV19 and TRBJ1-3, with 11 bases identical to TRBD1. V lost 3 bases and J lost 2; bases outside the gene matches: 3. CDR3 length: 16 residues. Germline lookup yields CDR1 LNHDA and CDR2 SQIVND (reference sequence). CDR3: CASSIGQGAPGNTIYL. Written as DNA, the CDR3 is TGTGCCAGTAGTATTGGACAGGGGGCTCCTGGAAACACCATATATCTT.

With regard to this clonotype: A clone one base away is much larger, so this may be a read error. The chain uses TRBV7-2 and TRBJ1-2, with D possibly TRBD1 on 6 matching bases. CDR1 is SGHTA, CDR2 FQGNSA, per germline. This CDR3 is 14 amino acids long. The CDR3 reads CASSQDRLNYGYAF. DNA of the CDR3: TGTGCCAGCAGTCAAGACAGGCTTAACTATGGCTACGCCTTC.

At least ten counts were recorded for this clonotype. The genes are TRBV7-9 and TRBJ2-1, with 8 bases aligning to TRBD1. From germline, CDR1 is SEHNR and CDR2 FQNEAQ (reference sequence). The V and J ends lost 4 bases and 0 bases, in that order; junction bases with no gene match: 8. This CDR3 contains 17 residues. As DNA, the CDR3 is TGTGCCAGCAGCTCAACGGGACAGGTCTTCTCCTACAATGAGCAGTTCTTC. Translating it yields CASSSTGQVFSYNEQFF.

Ten or more counts support this clonotype. The chain combines TRBV7-2 with TRBJ2-2, with 9 bases aligning to TRBD1. This CDR3 region has 17 residues. V gave up 2 bases and J gave up 5 bases; unmatched junction bases: 9. Germline-derived CDR1 and CDR2 are SGHTA and FQGNSA. Here the CDR3 reads CASSLMWTGAGTGELFF. As DNA, the CDR3 is TGTGCCAGCAGCTTAATGTGGACAGGGGCTGGGACCGGGGAGCTGTTTTTT. Variable domain in full (rest from reference TRBV7-2 and TRBJ2-2): GAGVSQSPSNKVTEKGKDVELRCDPISGHTALYWYRQSLGQGLEFLIYFQGNSAPDKSGLPSDRFSAERTGGSVSTLTIQRTQQEDSAVYLCASSLMWTGAGTGELFFGEGSRLTVL.

This chain links TRBV29-1 with TRBJ2-7; 10 nucleotides match TRBD2. This CDR3 spans 15 amino acids. J lost 9 bases, V lost 4 bases, and 15 bases had no gene match. Per germline, CDR1 SQVTM and CDR2 ANQGSEA. The CDR3 loop reads CSVGSGLAGVCGQYF. The CDR3 DNA reads as TGCAGCGTTGGGTCGGGGCTAGCGGGAGTCTGCGGGCAGTACTTC.

In the case of this clonotype: A much larger clonotype is one base distant, so this may be a read error. J is TRBJ2-5 and V is TRBV5-6; TRBD2 agrees at 7 bases. This CDR3 is 13 amino acids long. V dropped 4 bases and J dropped 9; count of bases not matched to a gene: 9. Per germline, CDR1 SGHDT and CDR2 YYEEEE. The DNA of the CDR3 is TGTGCCAGCAGCCCGGCTCGTGGGAGGGCCCAGTACTTC. This gives the protein CASSPARGRAQYF.

This clonotype was recorded many times. The rearrangement joins TRBV7-6 to TRBJ2-7; the match to TRBD1 covers 7 bases. The CDR3 length is 14 residues. V lost 5 bases, J lost 2 bases, and 6 bases stayed unmatched. Germline V gene sequence: CDR1 SGHVS, CDR2 FNYEAQ. CDR3: CASSQGQAPYEQYF. CDR3 DNA sequence: TGTGCCAGCAGCCAAGGACAGGCGCCCTACGAGCAGTACTTC.

This clonotype was picked up many times. J is TRBJ1-4 and V is TRBV20-1; D call uncertain. With 6 bases removed from V and 0 bases from J, the gap between germline ends came to 11 bases. The CDR3 has 14 amino acids. CDR1 and CDR2 from the germline V gene are DFQATT and SNEGSKA (reference sequence). CDR3 DNA: TGCAGTGCATCAGAAGATGCAACTAATGAAAAACTGTTTTTT. Its protein is CSASEDATNEKLFF.

This clonotype came up many times. The chain employs TRBV30 and TRBJ2-1; D is undetermined. Germline lookup yields CDR1 GTSNPN and CDR2 SVGIG (reference sequence). The CDR3 extends over 12 amino acids. Trimming removed 0 bases from V and 7 bases from J, with 7 bases in between. CDR3 protein: CAWSVWQNEQFF. Here the CDR3 DNA reads TGTGCCTGGAGTGTATGGCAAAATGAGCAGTTCTTC.

This clonotype was recorded at least ten times. This chain uses TRBV6-5 with TRBJ1-6; D is perhaps TRBD1 (5 bases). The V end lost 6 bases, the J end lost 7 bases, and 13 bases lay between the germline ends. Germline CDR1 and CDR2: MNHEY and SVGAGI. The CDR3 has 14 amino acids. The CDR3 region has the DNA TGTGCCAGCAGCCGGGACTGGAGGAATTCACCCCTCCACTTT. Translating gives CASSRDWRNSPLHF.

This chain links TRBV7-2 with TRBJ1-4; 10 bases are shared with TRBD1. V dropped 5 bases and J dropped 8; count of bases not matched to a gene: 11. The germline V gene encodes CDR1 SGHTA and CDR2 FQGNSA. This CDR3 contains 16 residues. CDR3 sequence: CASSIRQGARGEKLFF. The CDR3 DNA sequence: TGTGCCAGCAGCATACGACAGGGGGCTCGTGGGGAAAAACTGTTTTTT.

This clonotype was counted once. J is TRBJ2-4 and V is TRBV13, with D possibly TRBD2 on 6 matching bases. This CDR3 is built from 15 residues. Looked up from germline, CDR1 is PRHDT and CDR2 is FYEKMQ (reference sequence). V was pared by 1 base and J by 9 bases, with 16 bases between. The CDR3 DNA is TGTGCCAGCAGCTTAGCAGTGGAGCGGGCAAGCATTCAGTACTTC. As protein: CASSLAVERASIQYF.

This clonotype was seen ten or more times. The V gene is TRBV24-1, the J gene TRBJ2-3, with 12 bases lining up with TRBD2. The trim removed 9 bases at V and 4 bases at J, leaving 1 base unmatched. In germline, CDR1 is KGHDR, CDR2 SFDVKD. This CDR3 spans 13 amino acids. The CDR3 coding sequence is TGTGCCACCCGGACTAGCGGGGCAGATACGCAGTATTTT. Translated, it gives CATRTSGADTQYF.

This clonotype was counted many times. The rearrangement uses TRBV20-1 and TRBJ2-1; 8 nucleotides line up with TRBD1. Germline CDR1 is DFQATT and CDR2 is SNEGSKA (reference sequence). After removal of 5 bases from V and 9 bases from J, the junction contained 18 bases not matched to a gene. The CDR3 extends over 16 amino acids. CDR3 sequence: CSAPTQDRVAFGEQFF. CDR3 DNA: TGCAGTGCTCCAACCCAGGACAGGGTGGCTTTTGGTGAGCAGTTCTTC.

This chain connects TRBV28 to TRBJ2-1; 8 nucleotides match TRBD2. CDR3 length equals 15 residues. V dropped 6 bases and J dropped 6; count of bases not matched to a gene: 10. CDR1 and CDR2 from the germline V gene are MDHEN and SYDVKM. The chain's CDR3 is CASRHPGTRGNEQFF. The CDR3 bases are TGTGCCAGCAGACACCCCGGGACTAGGGGCAATGAGCAGTTCTTC.

A note on this clonotype: A read error may explain this, as a much larger clone is one base away. V usage is TRBV20-1 and J usage is TRBJ2-5; 8 nucleotides align to TRBD2. This CDR3 contains 13 residues. In germline, CDR1 is DFQATT, CDR2 SNEGSKA (reference sequence). This CDR3 is CSASGGGLEAQYF. The CDR3 nucleotides read TGCAGTGCTAGCGGGGGGGGCCTAGAGGCCCAGTACTTC.

In its sample, this clonotype was seen many times. This chain links TRBV7-2 with TRBJ2-7; D not resolved. V was cut by 5 bases and J by 7 bases, with 15 bases left in between. The CDR3 spans 13 residues. Germline V gene data show CDR1 as SGHTA and CDR2 as FQGNSA. As DNA, the CDR3 is TGTGCCAGCAGCCGCCAGGATCGGTATGAGCAGTACTTC. The encoded protein is CASSRQDRYEQYF.

In its sample, this clonotype was seen many times. The rearrangement uses TRBV6-1 and TRBJ2-1; the D gene is possibly TRBD2 (6 bases). Germline lookup yields CDR1 MNHNS and CDR2 SASEGT. There are 15 residues in the CDR3. The germline V and J ends were trimmed by 1 base and 5 bases, with 12 bases remaining between them. In DNA form, the CDR3 reads TGTGCCAGCAGTGAAGGAATAGCGGCTCACAATGAGCAGTTCTTC. It yields the protein CASSEGIAAHNEQFF.

There are many counts of this clonotype. The rearrangement uses TRBV20-1 and TRBJ1-3; D is perhaps TRBD1 (6 bases). Germline V gene data show CDR1 as DFQATT and CDR2 as SNEGSKA (reference sequence). There are 13 residues in the CDR3. The V end lost 5 bases, the J end lost 4 bases, and 12 bases lay between the germline ends. In nucleotides, the CDR3 is TGCAGTGCTCCAGGGGCGGAAGGAAACACCATATATTTT. Amino acid sequence: CSAPGAEGNTIYF.

This clonotype occurred many times. The chain uses TRBV19 and TRBJ2-7; D gene unclear. Deletions cut 0 bases from V and 1 base from J, with 4 bases between. CDR1 is LNHDA, CDR2 SQIVND, per germline (reference sequence). CDR3 length: 13 amino acids. The CDR3 bases are TGTGCCAGTAGTATAGACGGGTCCTACGAGCAGTACTTC. The encoded protein is CASSIDGSYEQYF.